This T cell receptor beta chain stems from a study of cytomegalovirus exposure and HLA in healthy donors. General study results and limits: In vitro testing confirmed three CMV-associated chains as specific for CMV antigens. TRBV6-2, TRBV6-3 and some other V segments were unresolvable in 87-base-pair reads. TCR association rates varied by HLA locus in a later analysis, with DRB1 highest and HLA-C lowest. In a later analysis, specific HLA alleles were associated with 15,000 to 20,000 TCR beta sequences at a 0.05 false discovery rate.

The PCR ran on 60 Vbeta and 13 Jbeta primers. Clones were read by immunoSEQ multiplex PCR, and TCRdb kept only the in-frame ones, dropping some. This table holds 80,000 or so clones, over 70% found once. The V and J ends lost 6 bases and 6 bases, in that order; junction bases with no gene match: 10. Germline CDR1 and CDR2: LNHDA and SQIVND (reference sequence). The CDR3 contains 16 residues. Of note for this clone: Its antigen remains unidentified.

The J gene is TRBJ2-3, the V gene TRBV19; 12 bases agree with TRBD1. The sequence was collected from a middle-aged woman in good health and CMV-seronegative. Material for sequencing was PBMCs. In DNA, the CDR3 is TGTGCCAGTAGCCAACTAGGGACAGGGGGCGTGGATACGCAGTATTTT. Protein sequence: CASSQLGTGGVDTQYF.